This T cell receptor beta chain was identified in a study of blood T cell repertoires in COVID-19. Study at large: Sites in the United States, Italy and Spain provided acute and convalescent COVID-19 samples.

The data were produced by immunoSEQ multiplex PCR, yet TCRdb's version contains in-frame clones alone and is incomplete. There are tens of thousands of clones in the sample; 87% occur only once, and more than 7.5% lies in the top ten. This CDR3 comprises 16 residues. Germline assignment: CDR1 LNHDA and CDR2 SQIVND (reference sequence). Trimming took 5 bases from V and 4 from J; bases not matched to a gene: 8. Sequencing used peripheral blood. This chain connects TRBV19 to TRBJ2-2; 9 nucleotides line up with TRBD2. The receptor's source is a man aged 45-60 years with active COVID-19. CDR3 residues: CASSLSLREGTGELFF. The CDR3 region has the DNA TGTGCCAGTAGTCTGTCCTTGCGGGAGGGCACCGGGGAGCTGTTTTTT. Drawing the rest from reference TRBV19 and TRBJ2-2, the complete variable domain is DGGITQSPKYLFRKEGQNVTLSCEQNLNHDAMYWYRQDPGQGLRLIYYSQIVNDFQKGDIAEGYSVSREKKESFPLTVTSAQKNPTAFYLCASSLSLREGTGELFFGEGSRLTVL.